This T cell receptor beta chain was recorded in a study of OX40 agonist ivuxolimab in advanced cancers. The overall study: All patients had ivuxolimab intravenously every 2 weeks at 0.01 to 10 mg/kg.

Trimming pared 0 bases from V and 0 bases from J, leaving 6 bases between. CDR1 and CDR2 (germline): LGHNA, YSLEER. The length of the CDR3 is 15 residues. TCRdb's table, derived via immunoSEQ multiplex PCR, lists solely in-frame clones and lacks some. The data show roughly 80,000 clones, around nine tenths seen once. Study outcomes and limitations: The specificity for antigen of the expanded peripheral T cells was not determined. Averaged across samples, CD8+ T cells carried more expanded clones than CD4+ did. At 0.1 to 3.0 mg/kg and by week 6, clonal expansion occurred in CD4+ and CD8+ blood T cells.

Comments on this clone: No antigen is known for it.

Here the sequenced sample was CD4+ or CD8+ T cells sorted from blood, taken in a trial of the OX40 agonist ivuxolimab. The sequence derives from an adult with an advanced solid tumor such as melanoma, head and neck, liver or kidney cancer. The V and J genes are TRBV4-3 and TRBJ1-3; D unresolved. The CDR3 nucleotides read TGCGCCAGCAGCCAAGAAATCAGCTCTGGAAACACCATATATTTT. It is translated as CASSQEISSGNTIYF.